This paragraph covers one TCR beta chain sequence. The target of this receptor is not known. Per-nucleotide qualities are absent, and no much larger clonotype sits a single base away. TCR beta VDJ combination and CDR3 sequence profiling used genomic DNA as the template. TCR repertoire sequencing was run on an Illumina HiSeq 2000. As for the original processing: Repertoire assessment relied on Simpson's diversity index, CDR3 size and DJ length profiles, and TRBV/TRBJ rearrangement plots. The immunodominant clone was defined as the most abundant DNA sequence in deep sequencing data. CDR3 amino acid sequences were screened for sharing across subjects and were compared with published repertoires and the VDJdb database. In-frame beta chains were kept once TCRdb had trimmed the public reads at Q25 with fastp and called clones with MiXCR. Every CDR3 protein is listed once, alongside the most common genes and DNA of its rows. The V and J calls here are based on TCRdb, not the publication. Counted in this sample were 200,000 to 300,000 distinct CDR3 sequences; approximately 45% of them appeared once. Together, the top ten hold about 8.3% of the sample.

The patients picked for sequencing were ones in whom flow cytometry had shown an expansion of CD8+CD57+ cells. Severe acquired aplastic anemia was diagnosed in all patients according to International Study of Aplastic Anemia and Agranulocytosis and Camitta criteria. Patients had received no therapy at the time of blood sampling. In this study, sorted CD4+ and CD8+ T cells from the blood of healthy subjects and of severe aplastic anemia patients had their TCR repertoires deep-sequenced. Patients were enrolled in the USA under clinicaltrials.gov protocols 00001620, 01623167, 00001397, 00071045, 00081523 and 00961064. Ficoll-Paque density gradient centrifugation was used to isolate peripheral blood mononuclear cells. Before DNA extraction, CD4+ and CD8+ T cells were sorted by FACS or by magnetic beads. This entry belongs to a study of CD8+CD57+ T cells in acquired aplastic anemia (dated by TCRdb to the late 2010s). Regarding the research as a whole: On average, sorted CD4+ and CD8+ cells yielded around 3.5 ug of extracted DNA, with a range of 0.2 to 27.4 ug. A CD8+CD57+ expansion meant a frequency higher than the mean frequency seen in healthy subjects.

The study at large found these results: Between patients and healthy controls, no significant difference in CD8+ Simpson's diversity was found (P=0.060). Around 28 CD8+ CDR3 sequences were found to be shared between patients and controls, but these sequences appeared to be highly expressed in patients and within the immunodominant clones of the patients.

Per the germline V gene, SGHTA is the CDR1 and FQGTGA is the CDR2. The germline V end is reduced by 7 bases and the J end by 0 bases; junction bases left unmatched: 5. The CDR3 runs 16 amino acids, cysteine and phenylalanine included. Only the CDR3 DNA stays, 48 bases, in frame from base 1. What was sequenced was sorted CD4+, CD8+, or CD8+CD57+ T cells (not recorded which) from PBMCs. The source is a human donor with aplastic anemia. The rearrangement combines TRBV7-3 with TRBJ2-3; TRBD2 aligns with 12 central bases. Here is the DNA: TGTGCCAGCAAAGACGGGACTAGCGGGAGCACAGATACGCAGTATTTT. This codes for CASKDGTSGSTDTQYF.